This T cell receptor beta chain was observed in a study of shared clonotypes between healthy human individuals. Assay execution proceeded at the deep level. Sequencing used immunoSEQ multiplex PCR; TCRdb keeps in-frame clones, though not all of them. The data show approximately 92,000 clones, approximately 63% seen once. Study conclusions and caveats: Few donors restricted represented genetic and exposure-history diversity.

Germline trimming cut 5 bases from V and 6 bases from J; bases unmatched to any gene: 15. Germline V gene lookup returns CDR1 SGHTA and CDR2 FQGNSA. The CDR3 loop spans 17 amino acids. Each CD8 memory set brought CD45RO+ cells together with CCR7-negative CD45RA+ TemRA cells. Of note for this clone: As yet, its antigen is unknown.

Specimen: memory CD8+ T cells sorted from blood. As to subset: CD45RO+ cells pooled with CCR7-negative TemRA cells. V gene TRBV7-2 combines with J gene TRBJ2-1; 8 bases are shared with TRBD1. The TCR comes from a man aged 25-45 years in good health. The DNA for the CDR3 is TGTGCCAGCAGCCCAACCGTTAGGGACAGGCCATTCAATGAGCAGTTCTTC. Translation: CASSPTVRDRPFNEQFF.